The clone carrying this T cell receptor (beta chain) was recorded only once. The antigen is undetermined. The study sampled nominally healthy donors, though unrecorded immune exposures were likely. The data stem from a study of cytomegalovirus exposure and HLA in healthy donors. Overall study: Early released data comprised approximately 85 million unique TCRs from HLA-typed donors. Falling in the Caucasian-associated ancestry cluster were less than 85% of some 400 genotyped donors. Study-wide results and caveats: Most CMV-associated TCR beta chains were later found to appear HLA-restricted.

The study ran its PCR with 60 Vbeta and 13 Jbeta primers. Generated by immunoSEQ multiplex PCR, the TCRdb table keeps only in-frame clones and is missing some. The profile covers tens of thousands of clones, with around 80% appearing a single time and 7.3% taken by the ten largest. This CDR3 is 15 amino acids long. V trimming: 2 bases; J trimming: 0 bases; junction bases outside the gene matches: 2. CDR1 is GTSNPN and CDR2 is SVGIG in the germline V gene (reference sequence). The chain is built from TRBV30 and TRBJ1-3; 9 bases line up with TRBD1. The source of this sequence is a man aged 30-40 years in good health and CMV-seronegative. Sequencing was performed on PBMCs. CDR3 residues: CAWSRTGASGNTIYF. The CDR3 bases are TGTGCCTGGAGTAGGACAGGGGCCTCTGGAAACACCATATATTTT.